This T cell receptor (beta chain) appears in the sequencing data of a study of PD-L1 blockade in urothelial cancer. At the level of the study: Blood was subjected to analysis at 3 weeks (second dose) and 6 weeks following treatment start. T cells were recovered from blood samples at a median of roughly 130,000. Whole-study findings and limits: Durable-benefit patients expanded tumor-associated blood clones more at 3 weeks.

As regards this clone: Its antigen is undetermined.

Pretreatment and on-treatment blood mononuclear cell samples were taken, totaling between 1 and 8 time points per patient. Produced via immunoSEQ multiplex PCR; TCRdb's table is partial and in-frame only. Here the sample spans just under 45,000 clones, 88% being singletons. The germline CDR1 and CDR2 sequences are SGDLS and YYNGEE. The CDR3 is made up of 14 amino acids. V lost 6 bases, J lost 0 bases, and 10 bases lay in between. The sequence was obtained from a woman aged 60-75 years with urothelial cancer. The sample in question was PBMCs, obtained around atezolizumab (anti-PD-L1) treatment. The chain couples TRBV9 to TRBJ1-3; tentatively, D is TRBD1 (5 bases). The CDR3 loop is CASTKGASGNTIYF. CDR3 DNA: TGTGCCAGCACAAAAGGGGCCTCTGGAAACACCATATATTTT.